The clone carrying this TCR beta chain was counted at least ten times. Its antigen is not known. This entry belongs to a study of breast tumors, draining lymph nodes, adjacent tissues. The lymph nodes were axillary draining lymph nodes from breast cancer patients. From the multiplex PCR reads, TCRdb called clonotypes with MiXCR, one entry per CDR3 protein. The data contain fewer than 250,000 distinct CDR3 sequences, roughly 32% of them singletons. Whole-study results and caveats: Data fit most tumor T cells coming from lymph node, expanding in tumor.

V was cut by 3 bases and J by 4 bases, with 15 bases left in between. This CDR3 is 15 amino acids long. The germline gives CDR1 KGHSH, CDR2 LQKENI. This chain links TRBV18 with TRBJ2-5; tentatively, D is TRBD1 (6 bases). This sequence was found in a female donor with breast cancer. Some clones in this sample may be carry-over from other donors' samples. The sample taken for sequencing was axillary lymph node tissue. Here the CDR3 reads CASSPEGGLGETQYF. CDR3 sequence (DNA): TGTGCCAGCTCACCCGAAGGGGGTCTGGGAGAGACCCAGTACTTC.